This T cell receptor (beta chain) originates from a study of T cell responses to AZD1222 COVID-19 vaccine. Study-wide results and caveats: Nearly half of spike-specific TCRs reportedly target unmutated variant regions. Samples come after the peak T cell response, not at day 14. Along spike, vaccine-associated CD4 TCRs were found throughout, with dominance at 160-218 and 743-854.

On this clone itself: The antigen is not known.

Only in-frame clones appear in the TCRdb table, and some are missing; sequencing was by immunoSEQ multiplex PCR. The data hold around 45,000 clones, with around 77% observed a single time. This clonotype was sampled from an adult who received the MenACWY meningococcal vaccine as a control. The input for sequencing was peripheral blood, taken 28 days after the second dose of the MenACWY control vaccine.

CDR3 nucleotides: TGTGCCTGGAGTGTACGCCTGGGACTGATTGGGGTATCAGGGTATGGCTACACCTTC. It is translated as CAWSVRLGLIGVSGYGYTF. This rearrangement joins TRBV30 to TRBJ1-2; tentatively, D is TRBD1 (5 bases). This CDR3 has 19 amino acids. V was trimmed by 0 bases and J by 5 bases, leaving 28 bases between them. Germline V gives CDR1 GTSNPN, CDR2 SVGIG (reference sequence).